These 18 T cell receptor beta chains came from one sample sequenced in a study of CD8+ T cells in alopecia areata. The treatment denotes: oral pan-JAK inhibitor, 5-10 mg twice daily. RNA was isolated and reverse transcribed to cDNA, the sequencing template. Assay: immunoSEQ multiplex PCR; the TCRdb copy retains only in-frame clones and omits some. Of fewer than 250,000 clones in the sample, about 65% are singletons; the top ten hold about 1.3%. Sequencing was performed on CD4+ T cells sorted from blood, taken between weeks 47 and 50, from a patient treated with tofacitinib. These receptors were obtained from a human donor with alopecia areata.

Remarks on this clone: Other DNA sequences within the sample encode an identical CDR3. The chain combines TRBV29-1 with TRBJ2-7; tentative D call: TRBD2 (5 bases). Germline lookup yields CDR1 SQVTM and CDR2 ANQGSEA. This CDR3 spans 11 amino acids. Trimming pared 6 bases from V and 2 bases from J, leaving 8 bases between. CDR3 in amino acids: CSVAGAYEQYF. Written as DNA, the CDR3 is TGCAGCGTAGCCGGGGCCTACGAGCAGTACTTC.

This clone came up once. This sequence joins TRBV29-1 and TRBJ2-2; TRBD1 is a possible D gene (6 bases). Trimming left V 6 bases short and J 6 bases short, with 14 bases between. CDR1 is SQVTM and CDR2 is ANQGSEA in the germline V gene. This CDR3 spans 13 amino acids. For the CDR3, the DNA is TGCAGCGTCAACAGGGATCCCGCCGGGGAGCTGTTTTTT. Protein product: CSVNRDPAGELFF.

The chain couples TRBV30 to TRBJ1-2; D is possibly TRBD1 (6 bases). CDR3 length equals 15 residues. CDR1 and CDR2 (germline): GTSNPN, SVGIG (reference sequence). Trimming removed 1 base from V and 7 bases from J, with 19 bases in between. The CDR3 sequence: CAWSATDSPRGGYTF. In DNA form, the CDR3 reads TGTGCCTGGAGTGCCACGGACAGTCCAAGAGGTGGCTACACCTTC.

The chain carries TRBV2 and TRBJ2-3; 10 bases map to TRBD2. The CDR3 spans 15 residues. The germline gives CDR1 SNHLY, CDR2 FYNNEI. V lost 6 bases to trimming and J lost 2 bases; unmatched junction nucleotides: 5. CDR3 in amino acids: CASSSSGGVTDTQYF. CDR3 coding DNA: TGTGCCAGCAGCTCCAGCGGGGGGGTCACAGATACGCAGTATTTT.

This clone came up a few times. At the DNA level, this CDR3 is encoded by other sequences in the same sample as well. This rearrangement joins TRBV29-1 to TRBJ2-7; 7 bases align to TRBD1. This CDR3 is built from 14 residues. V was pared by 4 bases and J by 5 bases, with 11 bases of the junction left unmatched. Germline V gives CDR1 SQVTM, CDR2 ANQGSEA. CDR3 coding DNA: TGCAGCGTTGGAGGCCGACAGGGTATTCACGAGCAGTACTTC. This codes for CSVGGRQGIHEQYF.

This clone was found many times. The rearrangement links TRBV6-6 to TRBJ1-1; the D is unclear. Trimming took 0 bases from V and 0 from J, leaving 5 bases between them. This CDR3 contains 14 residues. Germline V lookup: CDR1 MNHNY, CDR2 SVGAGI (reference sequence). CDR3 loop: CASSYSHLNTEAFF. DNA for the CDR3: TGTGCCAGCAGTTACTCGCACTTGAACACTGAAGCTTTCTTT.

J is TRBJ1-6 and V is TRBV6-5; TRBD1 aligns across 7 bases. The CDR3 spans 15 residues. The germline V gene has CDR1 MNHEY and CDR2 SVGAGI. The trim removed 6 bases at V and 3 bases at J, leaving 5 bases unmatched. The CDR3 spells CASRSRDSYNSPLHF. CDR3 DNA: TGTGCCAGCAGGAGCCGGGACAGCTATAATTCACCCCTCCACTTT.

The chain is built from TRBV13 and TRBJ2-7; TRBD2 is a possible D gene (5 bases). This CDR3 region has 13 residues. In germline, CDR1 is PRHDT, CDR2 FYEKMQ (reference sequence). The ends were cut back, 0 bases at V and 7 bases at J, with 10 bases in the middle. In DNA, the CDR3 is TGTGCCAGCAGCTTAGGGGAGGAGCGGGAGCAGTACTTC. This codes for CASSLGEEREQYF.

The CDR3 loop reads CSVEKPLNTEAFF. The CDR3 region has the DNA TGCAGCGTTGAAAAGCCCTTGAACACTGAAGCTTTCTTT. The chain uses TRBV29-1 and TRBJ1-1, with D uncertain. The V gene's germline CDR1 is SQVTM and CDR2 ANQGSEA. The CDR3 runs to 13 residues. Trimming took off 2 bases at V and 0 bases at J, with 7 bases between the two ends.

This clone was counted between two and nine times. J is TRBJ2-1 and V is TRBV7-6, with 8 nucleotides matching TRBD2. The CDR3 is made up of 14 amino acids. V was pared by 5 bases and J by 5 bases, with 5 bases of the junction left unmatched. Per germline, CDR1 SGHVS and CDR2 FNYEAQ. CDR3 nucleotides: TGTGCCAGCAGCCCCCCGGGGGGGAACAATGAGCAGTTCTTC. Amino acids: CASSPPGGNNEQFF.

This clone was recorded once. The chain couples TRBV7-2 to TRBJ1-2, with D perhaps matching TRBD1 (6 bases). V lost 5 bases and J 7 bases, leaving 17 bases between the germline ends. CDR1 and CDR2 from the germline V gene are SGHTA and FQGNSA. This CDR3 region has 14 residues. Here the CDR3 DNA reads TGTGCCAGCAGCCCGCCGAGGGGGGGTTCTGGCTACACCTTC. This sequence encodes CASSPPRGGSGYTF. Supplemented by reference TRBV7-2 and TRBJ1-2, the full variable domain reads GAGVSQSPSNKVTEKGKDVELRCDPISGHTALYWYRQSLGQGLEFLIYFQGNSAPDKSGLPSDRFSAERTGGSVSTLTIQRTQQEDSAVYLCASSPPRGGSGYTFGSGTRLTVV.

CDR3 amino acids: CASSLAQTYEQYF. For the CDR3, the DNA is TGTGCCAGCAGCTTAGCACAGACCTACGAGCAGTACTTC. V gene TRBV7-2 combines with J gene TRBJ2-7; unclear D gene. The V end was cut by 0 bases, the J end by 2 bases, with 5 bases between. CDR1 is SGHTA and CDR2 is FQGNSA in the germline V gene. The CDR3 consists of 13 residues.

This clone was seen more than once but under ten times. This rearrangement joins TRBV29-1 to TRBJ2-7, with TRBD2 as a possible D gene (5 bases). There are 14 residues in the CDR3. V lost 4 bases and J 7 bases, leaving 20 bases between the germline ends. Germline V lookup: CDR1 SQVTM, CDR2 ANQGSEA. The CDR3 protein is CSVGVSPLSGEQYF. Written as DNA, the CDR3 is TGCAGCGTTGGGGTCTCCCCCTTGTCGGGAGAGCAGTACTTC.

This chain uses TRBV29-1 with TRBJ1-1; D not certain. The V gene's germline CDR1 is SQVTM and CDR2 ANQGSEA. The length of the CDR3 is 12 residues. Between the trimmed V and J ends, which lost 3 bases and 9 bases, there was a span of 14 bases. CDR3 protein: CSVDGQEQKAFF. CDR3 bases: TGCAGCGTTGATGGCCAGGAGCAAAAAGCTTTCTTT.

The V and J genes are TRBV29-1 and TRBJ2-5; perhaps TRBD1 as D (5 bases). Germline V gives CDR1 SQVTM, CDR2 ANQGSEA. CDR3 length: 13 amino acids. The CDR3 reads CRAARGAGETQYF. The CDR3 DNA reads TGCAGAGCTGCCCGTGGGGCTGGGGAGACCCAGTACTTC.

This chain joins TRBV2 and TRBJ1-1, with 9 positions matching TRBD1. J lost 5 bases, V lost 3 bases, and 10 bases had no gene match. The CDR3 contains 16 residues. Germline values: CDR1 SNHLY, CDR2 FYNNEI. The CDR3 nucleotides are TGTGCCAGCAGTGAGAGGGGGACAGGGAGGCAAACTGAAGCTTTCTTT. This encodes CASSERGTGRQTEAFF.

J is TRBJ2-1 and V is TRBV7-2; TRBD2 agrees at 8 bases. The J segment lost 0 bases and the V segment lost 5 bases, leaving 15 bases of the junction unmatched. The CDR3 covers 19 residues. The germline V gene has CDR1 SGHTA and CDR2 FQGNSA. The CDR3: CASSRGGQTGALSYNEQFF. The CDR3 bases are TGTGCCAGCAGCCGCGGGGGGCAGACCGGGGCACTCTCCTACAATGAGCAGTTCTTC.

This chain connects TRBV13 to TRBJ2-3; D may match TRBD1 or TRBD2 (5 bases each). The V and J ends lost 7 bases and 1 base respectively, with 12 bases between them. CDR1 and CDR2 from the germline V gene are PRHDT and FYEKMQ (reference sequence). The CDR3 consists of 14 residues. The CDR3 DNA reads as TGTGCCAGCACCCCTCGGGACCGCACAGATACGCAGTATTTT. Encoded protein: CASTPRDRTDTQYF. Complete variable domain (other parts from reference TRBV13 and TRBJ2-3): AAGVIQSPRHLIKEKRETATLKCYPIPRHDTVYWYQQGPGQDPQFLISFYEKMQSDKGSIPDRFSAQQFSDYHSELNMSSLELGDSALYFCASTPRDRTDTQYFGPGTRLTVL.